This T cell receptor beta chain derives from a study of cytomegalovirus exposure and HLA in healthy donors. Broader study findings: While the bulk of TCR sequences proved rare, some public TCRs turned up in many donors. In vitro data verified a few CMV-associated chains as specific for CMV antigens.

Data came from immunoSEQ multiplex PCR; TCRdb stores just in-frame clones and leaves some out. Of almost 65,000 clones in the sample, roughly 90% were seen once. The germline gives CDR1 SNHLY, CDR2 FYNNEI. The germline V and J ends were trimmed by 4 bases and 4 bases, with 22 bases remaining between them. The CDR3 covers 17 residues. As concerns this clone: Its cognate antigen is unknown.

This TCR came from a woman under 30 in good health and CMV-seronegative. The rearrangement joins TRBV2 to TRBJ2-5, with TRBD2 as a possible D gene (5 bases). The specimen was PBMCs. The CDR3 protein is CASSGGEVGGLAETQYF. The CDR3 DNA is TGTGCCAGCAGTGGGGGTGAGGTCGGAGGACTTGCAGAGACCCAGTACTTC.